The TCR beta chain under discussion was sequenced for a study of blood T cell repertoires in COVID-19. Study details: Acute-phase and convalescent COVID-19 samples originated in the United States, Italy and Spain. T cells, B-cell-depleted T cells, or PBMCs supplied cDNA or gDNA.

This CDR3 is 15 amino acids long. CDR1 and CDR2 from the germline V gene are SNHLY and FYNNEI. In the original workflow: Reference gene primer amplification yielded estimated nucleated cell counts. Method: immunoSEQ multiplex PCR; TCRdb's copy keeps in-frame clones and lacks some. Clonal size and the V and J genes are those of that table, whereas D and trimming came from the DNA. The table has 85,000 to 130,000 clones, roughly two thirds seen once. With regard to this clone: One junction end disagrees with the germline gene, perhaps due to a read error.

This sequence was found in a human donor with acute or convalescent COVID-19. The donor label of this sample is uncertain. The specimen was peripheral blood. The chain employs TRBV2 and TRBJ2-1, with TRBD2 matching 8 bases. CDR3 amino acids: CASSEALVAGNGQFF. CDR3 DNA sequence: TGTGCCAGCAGTGAAGCACTGGTAGCGGGGAATGGGCAGTTCTTC.